The subject of this entry is one T cell receptor (beta chain). Its antigen is not known. Clones were sequenced by immunoSEQ multiplex PCR, and TCRdb holds only the in-frame ones, with some missing. The table records about 28,000 clones, more than 60% of them present only once. Germline values: CDR1 WSHSY, CDR2 SAAADI. V shed 3 bases and J 4 bases; nucleotides not matched to a gene: 5. This CDR3 has 17 residues. The data originate from a study of vaccination effects on CD4 cells after COVID-19. Viral peptide pools were used in the ViraFEST assay to expand antigen-specific CD4+ T cells, and sequencing came afterward. Once cultured for around 11 days, the cells underwent separation to obtain CD4+ T cells. The cohort was immunized with two doses of either the BNT162b2 or mRNA-1273 vaccine.

The rearrangement links TRBV10-2 to TRBJ2-6; TRBD1 aligns across 11 bases. The source was CD4+ T cells from PBMCs cultured with HCoV-NL63 spike peptides, collected after COVID-19 vaccination. This receptor was identified in a human donor who received a COVID-19 vaccine. CDR3 in DNA: TGCGCCAGCAGTGATGGACAGGGGGCGCGCGGGGCCAACGTCCTGACTTTC. As protein: CASSDGQGARGANVLTF.